The entry below gives a single T cell receptor (beta chain) sequence along with its context. Its antigen is undetermined. Sequencing was performed with immunoSEQ multiplex PCR; in TCRdb, only in-frame clones are kept and a portion is missing. The sample holds some 2,500,000 clones; 92% are singletons and the top ten take 0.37%. These data originate in a study of shared clonotypes between healthy human individuals. Study-level background: A couple of women and a few men aged 18 to 49 made up the donors. Study results and limitations: Sampling covered nothing but blood. Tissue TCR repertoires likely differ from those found in blood.

Donors, healthy HIV-negative adults, lacked recent acute infections or vaccinations. The sample comprised naive CD4+ T cells from PBMCs. Regarding subset: CD45RA+ positively selected. This sequence originates from a young man in good health. Some clones in this sample may be carry-over from other donors' samples.

The CDR3 region is CASSGDRGTLDGNTIYF. CDR3 sequence (DNA): TGTGCCAGCAGTGGGGACAGGGGGACATTGGATGGAAACACCATATATTTT. The genes are TRBV6-1 and TRBJ1-3; TRBD1 matches at 11 bases. The CDR3 sequence is 17 residues long. V trimming: 4 bases; J trimming: 3 bases; junction bases outside the gene matches: 8. Germline V gives CDR1 MNHNS, CDR2 SASEGT.